This T cell receptor beta chain was captured in a study of chemoradiotherapy in HPV16-positive cancers. Study background: Candidate HPV-specific clones and shared TCR motifs came from a couple of HPV16-positive patients.

Comment on this clone: Antigen: not known.

Sequenced by immunoSEQ multiplex PCR; TCRdb stores in-frame clones only, minus some. This table holds about 2,000 clones, roughly 90% found once. Repertoires were sampled repeatedly during chemoradiotherapy. Study-level points and caveats: Candidate HPV-specific clones and E7-related TCR motifs grew in tumor during treatment.

The germline V gene encodes CDR1 SGHTA and CDR2 FQGTGA. V shed 3 bases and J shed 10 bases, with 13 bases lying between them. This CDR3 has 13 residues. The origin of this receptor is a human donor with HPV-associated anogenital cancer. The chain has TRBV7-3 and TRBJ2-1; D remains unclear. This sample comprised tumor tissue, obtained from a patient who underwent chemoradiotherapy. The CDR3, as DNA: TGTGCCAGCAGCTTCTCCCTGACGGAGGAGCAGTTCTTC. Amino acid sequence: CASSFSLTEEQFF. Full variable domain (remainder filled in from reference TRBV7-3 and TRBJ2-1): GAGVSQTPSNKVTEKGKYVELRCDPISGHTALYWYRQSLGQGPEFLIYFQGTGAADDSGLPNDRFFAVRPEGSVSTLKIQRTERGDSAVYLCASSFSLTEEQFFGPGTRLTVL.